Sequencing of this T cell receptor (beta chain) was carried out in a study of CXCR3-negative and CXCR3-positive naive CD8 T cells. This CDR3 region has 15 residues. The germline V gene encodes CDR1 DFQATT and CDR2 SNEGSKA (reference sequence). UMI-labeled TRB cDNA libraries were prepared by 5' RACE. Reanalyzing the 5' RACE reads, TCRdb keeps one entry per CDR3 protein, without DNA. The sample has tens of thousands of distinct CDR3 sequences. Study results and limitations: The study found CXCR3 expression partially decreased after cryopreservation and ran most assays on fresh PBMCs. CXCR3-expressing naive cells carried TRB CDR3s more hydrophobic than those of CXCR3-negative naive cells.

With regard to this clonotype: The antigen remains undetermined.

The sequence came from a human donor in good health. Some clones in this sample may be carry-over from other donors' samples. The chain employs TRBV20-1 and TRBJ2-4. The sample consisted of naive CXCR3+ CD8+ T cells from blood. As to subset: CD45RO-CCR7+CD27+CD95- naive CD8+ T cells expressing CXCR3 (TNR3+). This chain's CDR3 is CSAINANLAKNIQYF.